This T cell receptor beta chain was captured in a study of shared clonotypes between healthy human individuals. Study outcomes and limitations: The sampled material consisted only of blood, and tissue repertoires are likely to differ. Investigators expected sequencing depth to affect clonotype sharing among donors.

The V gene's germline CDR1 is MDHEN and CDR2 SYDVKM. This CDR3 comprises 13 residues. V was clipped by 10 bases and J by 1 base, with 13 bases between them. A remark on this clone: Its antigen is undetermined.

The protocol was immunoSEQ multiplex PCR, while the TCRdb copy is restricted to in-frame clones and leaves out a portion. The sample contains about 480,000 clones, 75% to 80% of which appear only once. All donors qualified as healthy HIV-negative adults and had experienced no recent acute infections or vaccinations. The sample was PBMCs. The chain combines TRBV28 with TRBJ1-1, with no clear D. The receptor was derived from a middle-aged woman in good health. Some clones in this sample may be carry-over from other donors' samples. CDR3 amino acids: CAIRGRRNTEAFF. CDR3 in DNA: TGTGCCATCCGAGGACGTCGGAACACTGAAGCTTTCTTT.